Listed below are T cell receptor beta chains from one sample, sequenced in a study of cytomegalovirus exposure and HLA in healthy donors. Measured with immunoSEQ multiplex PCR; TCRdb has only the in-frame clones, and not every one. In the table there are about 140,000 clones, around 81% of which are singletons. The sample consisted of PBMCs. These receptors were taken from a man aged 50 or older in good health and CMV-seronegative. The CDR3 runs from the conserved cysteine through the conserved F or W. The D gene is left open where the match is weak. Clone size is stated in some rows and not others, as once, few, many or a class when expanded.

j_call: TRBJ1-1; v_call: TRBV27; d_call: .; clone_size: .; cdr3_nt: TGTGCCAGCAGTGAGACAGGAGCCATGAACACTGAAGCTTTCTTT; cdr3_aa: CASSETGAMNTEAFF
j_call: TRBJ2-5; v_call: TRBV30; d_call: .; clone_size: once; cdr3_nt: TGTGCCTGGAGTGTACTAGGGACACAACAAGAGACCCAGTACTTC; cdr3_aa: CAWSVLGTQQETQYF
j_call: TRBJ2-3; v_call: TRBV11-2; d_call: .; clone_size: once; cdr3_nt: TGTGCCAGCAGCTCGGGGTTGGGCCATAGCACAGATACGCAGTATTTT; cdr3_aa: CASSSGLGHSTDTQYF
j_call: TRBJ2-2; v_call: TRBV6-1; d_call: .; clone_size: .; cdr3_nt: TGTGCCAGCAGTGAAGCGCGAACTAGCTGGAACACCGGGGAGCTGTTTTTT; cdr3_aa: CASSEARTSWNTGELFF
j_call: TRBJ1-6; v_call: TRBV6-5; d_call: .; clone_size: few; cdr3_nt: TGTGCCAGCTGTTTGACAGCTAATTCACCCCTCCACTTT; cdr3_aa: CASCLTANSPLHF
j_call: TRBJ1-4; v_call: TRBV19; d_call: .; clone_size: .; cdr3_nt: TGTGCCAGTAGTATTCTCGAAAAACTGTTTTTT; cdr3_aa: CASSILEKLFF
j_call: TRBJ1-1; v_call: TRBV5-1; d_call: .; clone_size: .; cdr3_nt: TGCGCCAGCAGCTTGGTATGGCCAGAAGCTTTCTTT; cdr3_aa: CASSLVWPEAFF
j_call: TRBJ2-7; v_call: TRBV7-2; d_call: .; clone_size: .; cdr3_nt: TGTGCCAGCAGCTTAGCGGGGGGGCCGTCCACCTACGAGCAGTACTTC; cdr3_aa: CASSLAGGPSTYEQYF
j_call: TRBJ1-6; v_call: TRBV9; d_call: .; clone_size: .; cdr3_nt: TGTGCCAGCAGCGTAGGAGTGAGGGCAGTCAATTCACCCCTCCACTTT; cdr3_aa: CASSVGVRAVNSPLHF
j_call: TRBJ2-3; v_call: TRBV10-1; d_call: TRBD1; clone_size: .; cdr3_nt: TGCGCCAGCAGTGAGAGGACAGGGACTAGCACAGATACGCAGTATTTT; cdr3_aa: CASSERTGTSTDTQYF
j_call: TRBJ2-7; v_call: TRBV5-4; d_call: .; clone_size: .; cdr3_nt: TGTGCCAGCAGCGTGGTTGGTCCAGGGGACTACGAGCAGTACTTC; cdr3_aa: CASSVVGPGDYEQYF
j_call: TRBJ2-3; v_call: TRBV19; d_call: TRBD2; clone_size: .; cdr3_nt: TGTGCCAGTAGTTCAGGACTAGCGGGAGTTTTAGATACGCAGTATTTT; cdr3_aa: CASSSGLAGVLDTQYF
j_call: TRBJ2-5; v_call: TRBV5-4; d_call: .; clone_size: .; cdr3_nt: TGTGCCAGCAGCTCCTTCGGACAGATACTCGGGGAGCAGTACTTC; cdr3_aa: CASSSFGQILGEQYF
j_call: TRBJ1-5; v_call: TRBV5-1; d_call: TRBD1; clone_size: once; cdr3_nt: TGCGCCAGCAGCTTGGGGGGACAGGGACACAATCAGCCCCAGCATTTT; cdr3_aa: CASSLGGQGHNQPQHF
j_call: TRBJ1-5; v_call: TRBV28; d_call: .; clone_size: .; cdr3_nt: TGTGCCAGCAGTATCACGGGGAGGCTCAATCAGCCCCAGCATTTT; cdr3_aa: CASSITGRLNQPQHF
j_call: TRBJ1-1; v_call: TRBV6-5; d_call: .; clone_size: .; cdr3_nt: TGTGCCAGCAGTTACTCGACAGTGAACACTGAAGCTTTCTTT; cdr3_aa: CASSYSTVNTEAFF
j_call: TRBJ1-2; v_call: TRBV14; d_call: TRBD1; clone_size: .; cdr3_nt: TGTGCCAGCAGCCTGACAGGGGGCCTCGCCTATGGCTACACCTTC; cdr3_aa: CASSLTGGLAYGYTF
j_call: TRBJ1-6; v_call: TRBV2; d_call: .; clone_size: .; cdr3_nt: TGTGCCAGCAGTGGGAGGGGCTCCTATAATTCACCCCTCCACTTT; cdr3_aa: CASSGRGSYNSPLHF
j_call: TRBJ1-1; v_call: TRBV7-8; d_call: .; clone_size: .; cdr3_nt: TGTGCCAGCAGCTTACCCTTAACTGAAGCTTTCTTT; cdr3_aa: CASSLPLTEAFF
j_call: TRBJ1-1; v_call: TRBV7-2; d_call: TRBD1; clone_size: .; cdr3_nt: TGTGCCAGCAGCTTTGGGACAGGGGGGTTTACTGAAGCTTTCTTT; cdr3_aa: CASSFGTGGFTEAFF
j_call: TRBJ2-3; v_call: TRBV13; d_call: TRBD2; clone_size: .; cdr3_nt: TGTGCCAGCAGCCGGTCTAGCGGGGACTTCCTTACGCAGTATTTT; cdr3_aa: CASSRSSGDFLTQYF